Listed below are T cell receptor beta chains from one sample, sequenced in a study of CD8 T cells in ankylosing spondylitis. TCRdb reprocessed the 5' RACE reads via MiXCR and lists one record per CDR3 protein. The sample has 150,000 to 200,000 distinct CDR3 sequences; under 35% are singletons. The specimen was synovial fluid, either unsorted or a sorted T cell fraction (not recorded which). The receptors were sampled from a male donor with ankylosing spondylitis. Both conserved end residues are part of each CDR3. A D gene is named only where the DNA matches it firmly. The size entry is marked missing in some rows and otherwise reads once, few, many or a size class.

.	TRBV25-1	TRBD2	TRBJ2-7	TGTGCCAGCAGTGATCTGGTAGCGGGAGTAGTATACGAGCAGTACTTC	CASSDLVAGVVYEQYF
.	TRBV29-1	TRBD2	TRBJ2-3	TGCAGCGTCCGCGCAGCGGGAGCCACAGATACGCAGTATTTT	CSVRAAGATDTQYF
.	TRBV5-1	TRBD2	TRBJ2-7	TGCGCCAGCAGCCCACTAGCGGGAAGCTACGAGCAGTACTTC	CASSPLAGSYEQYF
few	TRBV6-5	TRBD1	TRBJ1-1	TGTGCCAGCAGTTTAGCCGGGACAGGGGCTGAAGCTTTCTTT	CASSLAGTGAEAFF
.	TRBV10-1	.	TRBJ2-3	TGCGCCAGCAGTGATTCCGAGGTCTTCACAGATACGCAGTATTTT	CASSDSEVFTDTQYF
few	TRBV11-2	TRBD1	TRBJ2-1	TGTGCCAGCAGCTCTGGTCGGGGACAGGCGAGCTCCTACAATGAGCAGTTCTTC	CASSSGRGQASSYNEQFF
.	TRBV5-6	.	TRBJ1-5	TGTGCCAGCAGCCAACCCCAGGGGCCCCAGCATTTT	CASSQPQGPQHF
.	TRBV27	.	TRBJ2-7	TGTGCCAGCAGCATCTCAGGGGCGGGTAGGTACGAGCAGTACTTC	CASSISGAGRYEQYF
.	TRBV7-8	.	TRBJ2-7	TGTGCCAGCAGCTTAAGGGGGGCTGGGGGCGAGCAGTACTTC	CASSLRGAGGEQYF
.	TRBV3-1	.	TRBJ1-1	TGTGCCAGCAGCCAAGAGGCAGGTCGAGGGGGGGCTTTCTTT	CASSQEAGRGGAFF
.	TRBV3-1	TRBD2	TRBJ2-1	TGTGCCAGCAGCCAACGGACTAGCGGGGGGGCAGATGAGCAGTTCTTC	CASSQRTSGGADEQFF
medium-sized	TRBV6-6	.	TRBJ2-1	TGTGCCAGCAGCTCCGACCACGGGAGCTCCTACAATGAGCAGTTCTTC	CASSSDHGSSYNEQFF
.	TRBV12-3/TRBV12-4	.	TRBJ1-1	TGTGCCAGCAGTTTCCAGGGGAGCACTGAAGCTTTCTTT	CASSFQGSTEAFF
few	TRBV20-1	.	TRBJ1-6	TGCAGTGCTAGAATCCCCGGCCCGCAGAATTCACCCCTCCACTTT	CSARIPGPQNSPLHF
.	TRBV28	.	TRBJ1-5	TGTGCCAGCAGTTCCCCAGGGGTACTCAATCAGCCCCAGCATTTT	CASSSPGVLNQPQHF
.	TRBV6-1	TRBD2	TRBJ2-7	TGTGCCAGCAGGGCAGGGACTAGCGGGGGTTACGAGCAGTACTTC	CASRAGTSGGYEQYF
.	TRBV11-1	TRBD2	TRBJ2-2	TGTGCCAGCAGCTTATTCTCGGGGGGTGTGGAGCTGTTTTTT	CASSLFSGGVELFF
few	TRBV25-1	.	TRBJ2-7	TGTGCCAGCAGCCGGGCGGGACATCGAGAATTC	CASSRAGHREF
.	TRBV7-2	TRBD2	TRBJ2-1	TGTGCCAGCAGCTTAAGTAGCGGGGGCTCCTACAATGAGCAGTTCTTC	CASSLSSGGSYNEQFF
once	TRBV2	TRBD1	TRBJ1-1	TGTGCCAGCAATGGACAGGGGAACACTGAAGCTTTCTTT	CASNGQGNTEAFF
many	TRBV20-1	.	TRBJ2-3	TGCAGTGCTAGAGATGTGACAGATACGCAGTATTTT	CSARDVTDTQYF
.	TRBV21-1	.	TRBJ1-5	TGTGCCAGCAGCAAACTAGAGAACCGGACAGTGAATAGCAATCAGCCCCAGCATTTT	CASSKLENRTVNSNQPQHF
few	TRBV4-1	TRBD1	TRBJ2-3	TGCGCCAGCAGCCATGGACAGGGGGTCAGAGCAGATACGCAGTATTTT	CASSHGQGVRADTQYF
.	TRBV28	TRBD1	TRBJ2-1	TGTGCCAGCAGTTTATCCGTCGGGGACAGGGCCCCCTACAATGAGCAGTTCTTC	CASSLSVGDRAPYNEQFF
few	TRBV11-2	.	TRBJ1-4	TGTGCCAGCAGCTTGAGAGGGAAATCTAATGAAAAACTGTTTTTT	CASSLRGKSNEKLFF
.	TRBV29-1	TRBD2	TRBJ2-3	TGCAGCGTCCGTTGGGGAGGGTCAGATACGCAGTATTTT	CSVRWGGSDTQYF
many	TRBV12-3/TRBV12-4	.	TRBJ1-5	TGTGCCAGCAGTTGGACAGATAATCAGCCCCAGCATTTT	CASSWTDNQPQHF
.	TRBV6-1	TRBD2	TRBJ2-1	TGTGCCAGCGCCAAATGGGGGGGGAGCTCCTACAATGAGCAGTTCTTC	CASAKWGGSSYNEQFF
.	TRBV18	.	TRBJ2-1	TGTGCCAGCTCACCACAAGGTGCGAGTGAGCAGTTCTTC	CASSPQGASEQFF
.	TRBV20-1	.	TRBJ2-1	TGCAGTGGACCTACCGGGACTCGAGACAATGAGCAGTTCTTC	CSGPTGTRDNEQFF
.	TRBV20-1	.	TRBJ1-1	TGCAGTGTTCGGGATTATGAGTCCACTGAAGCTTTCTTT	CSVRDYESTEAFF
few	TRBV20-1	TRBD1	TRBJ1-1	TGCAGTGCCCAAGGACAGGGATTTGAAGCTTTCTTT	CSAQGQGFEAFF
.	TRBV20-1	.	TRBJ2-1	TGCAGTGCCAGGGCGCGGGTATTTACAAGTGAGCAGTTCTTC	CSARARVFTSEQFF
.	TRBV9	.	TRBJ1-5	TGTGCCAGCAGCAAGGGGGGGATCTCCCAACAGCCCCAGCATTTT	CASSKGGISQQPQHF
.	TRBV4-2	TRBD2	TRBJ2-5	TGTGCCAGCAGCCTAACACCCACTAGCGCCCCTGAGGAGACCCAGTACTTC	CASSLTPTSAPEETQYF
few	TRBV7-3	.	TRBJ2-7	TGTGCCAGCAGCTTAACTGGGGCGGGTACGCAGTACTTC	CASSLTGAGTQYF
.	TRBV6-1	.	TRBJ2-2	TGTGCCAGCAGCCTACGGGGTTACACCGGGGAGCTGTTTTTT	CASSLRGYTGELFF
.	TRBV20-1	TRBD2	TRBJ2-5	TGCAGTGCTAGAGATTGGGGGACTACTCAAGAGACCCAGTACTTC	CSARDWGTTQETQYF
.	TRBV6-6	.	TRBJ2-5	TGTGCCAGTTGTGCAGGGTCACAAGAGACCCAGTACTTC	CASCAGSQETQYF
.	TRBV20-1	.	TRBJ2-2	TGCAGTGCCACAACAGGGTCGGTCGGGGAGCTGTTTTTT	CSATTGSVGELFF
many	TRBV24-1	.	TRBJ2-7	TGTGCCACCAGTGCTGGTTCGGCAGGGAAGGTCGAGCAGTACTTC	CATSAGSAGKVEQYF
few	TRBV7-9	.	TRBJ2-5	TGTGCCAGCTCCCGCGGATCCTCTGAGACCCAGTACTTC	CASSRGSSETQYF
.	TRBV3-1	.	TRBJ2-5	TGTGCCAGCAGCCAATCCGGGACCCAGTACTTC	CASSQSGTQYF